This TCR beta chain originates from a study of T cell responses to AZD1222 COVID-19 vaccine. This clone turned up a few times. V was shortened by 6 bases and J by 6 bases, with 6 bases between the two germline ends. The germline gives CDR1 LGHDT, CDR2 YNNKEL (reference sequence). This CDR3 spans 12 amino acids. TCRdb's table, derived via immunoSEQ multiplex PCR, lists solely in-frame clones and lacks some. Counted here are some 190,000 clones, 85% to 95% occurring once; the ten biggest clones make up roughly 1.4%. This TCR was sampled from an adult in good health. The chain combines TRBV3-1 (or the pseudogene TRBV3-2) with TRBJ1-6, with D uncertain. Material: peripheral blood, obtained on day 0 of AZD1222 vaccination. CDR3 region: CASRDPNSPLHF. Here the CDR3 DNA reads TGTGCCAGCAGAGACCCTAATTCACCCCTCCACTTT.